Listed here are 15 T cell receptor beta chains from one sample, sequenced in a study of cytomegalovirus exposure and HLA in healthy donors. PCR employed 60 Vbeta and 13 Jbeta primers. Assay: immunoSEQ multiplex PCR; the TCRdb copy retains only in-frame clones and omits some. The sample lists 150,000 or so clones; just under 75% were seen once. Sequenced: PBMCs. The source of these receptors is a woman under 30 in good health and CMV-seronegative.

The table lists this clone with a count of one. The chain carries TRBV15 and TRBJ2-3, with D possibly being TRBD1 (6 bases). CDR1 is LNHNV and CDR2 is YYDKDF in the germline V gene (reference sequence). The V gene lost 2 bases and the J gene lost 0 bases, with 18 bases spanning the gap. This CDR3 region has 18 residues. CDR3 residues: CATSRSPSQGLSTDTQYF. In DNA, the CDR3 is TGTGCCACCAGCAGATCGCCGTCACAGGGTCTCAGCACAGATACGCAGTATTTT.

V is TRBV4-1 and J is TRBJ2-7, with TRBD1 identical over 9 bases. The V gene end was trimmed by 1 base and the J gene end by 4 bases; junction bases not matched to a gene: 5. There are 15 residues in the CDR3. Germline V CDR1 and CDR2: MGHRA, YSYEKL. In nucleotides, the CDR3 is TGCGCCAGCAGCCAAGTGGGGACAGGGATGTACGAGCAGTACTTC. As protein: CASSQVGTGMYEQYF.

This chain joins TRBV11-2 and TRBJ1-1; 10 bases are a match to TRBD1. Germline values: CDR1 SGHAT, CDR2 FQNNGV. The ends lost 2 bases at V and 9 bases at J; junction bases unmatched: 6. The CDR3 is 14 residues long. The CDR3 here is CASSLNEGQGQAFF. As DNA, the CDR3 is TGTGCCAGCAGCTTAAATGAGGGACAGGGGCAAGCTTTCTTT.

J is TRBJ1-1 and V is TRBV5-5; D gene unclear. V was cut by 3 bases and J by 7 bases, with 19 bases left in between. This CDR3 comprises 15 residues. Germline V gene sequence: CDR1 SGHKS, CDR2 YYEKEE (reference sequence). The CDR3 nucleotides are TGTGCCAGCAGCTCGCGTGGTACTGAGTTACTTGAAGCTTTCTTT. Its protein is CASSSRGTELLEAFF.

The genes are TRBV7-9 and TRBJ1-2; D uncertain. This CDR3 contains 13 residues. The V gene lost 0 bases and the J gene lost 6 bases, with 8 bases spanning the gap. Per the germline V gene, CDR1 is SEHNR and CDR2 is FQNEAQ (reference sequence). The CDR3 is CASSLALSDGYTF. The DNA of the CDR3 is TGTGCCAGCAGCTTAGCGCTGTCAGATGGCTACACCTTC.

This clone was found once. The V gene is TRBV4-3, the J gene TRBJ1-4; the D is unclear. V was trimmed by 4 bases and J by 8 bases, leaving 14 bases between them. Germline CDR1 is LGHNA and CDR2 is YSLEER. CDR3 length equals 14 residues. In DNA, the CDR3 is TGCGCCAGCAGCCCGCAGGCACCACTCGAAAAACTGTTTTTT. Translated: CASSPQAPLEKLFF.

A note on this clone: The sample has other DNA sequences that encode this CDR3 too. The chain has TRBV7-2 and TRBJ2-3; 10 bases match TRBD2. This CDR3 is built from 15 residues. The trim removed 1 base at V and 3 bases at J, leaving 1 base unmatched. The germline gives CDR1 SGHTA, CDR2 FQGNSA. The DNA of the CDR3 is TGTGCCAGCAGCTTAGTAGCGGGAGGTACAGATACGCAGTATTTT. Translating gives CASSLVAGGTDTQYF.

This clone was seen just once. The rearrangement uses TRBV10-3 and TRBJ2-3, with 11 bases aligning to TRBD2. With 5 bases clipped from V and 5 bases from J, the junction kept 12 bases outside the gene matches. Germline V gene data show CDR1 as ENHRY and CDR2 as SYGVKD. The CDR3 runs 17 residues. CDR3 region: CAISRGISGRALDTQYF. Written as DNA, the CDR3 is TGTGCCATCAGTAGGGGAATTAGCGGGAGGGCCTTAGATACGCAGTATTTT.

Here the CDR3 reads CASSQVNAPGTGLGYTF. The CDR3 DNA reads TGTGCCAGCAGCCAGGTCAACGCCCCCGGGACAGGGTTAGGCTACACCTTC. The chain links TRBV4-2 to TRBJ1-2; 9 nucleotides align to TRBD1. Germline trimming cut 3 bases from V and 8 bases from J; bases unmatched to any gene: 16. The CDR3 is 17 amino acids. Germline V gene data show CDR1 as LGHNA and CDR2 as YNFKEQ.

The V and J genes are TRBV4-2 and TRBJ2-1, with 9 bases aligning to TRBD2. The CDR3 contains 17 residues. J was trimmed by 5 bases and V by 0 bases; bases with no gene match: 8. CDR1 and CDR2 (germline): LGHNA, YNFKEQ. This CDR3 reads CASSQDGAGGANNEQFF. The CDR3, as DNA: TGTGCCAGCAGCCAAGACGGTGCGGGGGGGGCCAACAATGAGCAGTTCTTC.

The chain joins TRBV9 to TRBJ2-3; D not resolved. Germline V gene sequence: CDR1 SGDLS, CDR2 YYNGEE. The CDR3 runs 12 residues. The V end was cut by 4 bases, the J end by 5 bases, with 8 bases between. CDR3 sequence reads: CASSPGVDTQYF. The DNA for the CDR3 is TGTGCCAGCAGCCCTGGAGTAGATACGCAGTATTTT.

Here the CDR3 reads CASSPPRSGVSNQPQHF. CDR3 nucleotide sequence: TGTGCCAGCAGTCCCCCCCGGTCAGGGGTCAGCAATCAGCCCCAGCATTTT. The chain has TRBV28 and TRBJ1-5; the D gene is possibly TRBD1 (6 bases). The CDR3 length is 17 residues. V was pared by 5 bases and J by 1 base, with 18 bases between. Germline V gene lookup returns CDR1 MDHEN and CDR2 SYDVKM.

The J gene is TRBJ2-3, the V gene TRBV5-4, with a weak D call TRBD2 (5 bases). Germline-derived CDR1 and CDR2 are SGHNT and YYREEE (reference sequence). The CDR3 is 12 residues long. Trimming left V 4 bases short and J 8 bases short, with 11 bases between. Here the CDR3 DNA reads TGTGCCAGCAGCCCTAACGCGGGTACGCAGTATTTT. It encodes CASSPNAGTQYF.

The V and J genes are TRBV28 and TRBJ2-7, with D perhaps TRBD1 (6 bases). Looked up from germline, CDR1 is MDHEN and CDR2 is SYDVKM. This CDR3 has 12 residues. Trimming stripped 6 bases from V and 4 bases from J, with 10 bases between. CDR3 sequence (DNA): TGTGCCAGCAGCCGGCAGGGGTACGAGCAGTACTTC. Protein sequence: CASSRQGYEQYF. Full variable domain (missing parts from reference TRBV28 and TRBJ2-7): DVKVTQSSRYLVKRTGEKVFLECVQDMDHENMFWYRQDPGLGLRLIYFSYDVKMKEKGDIPEGYSVSREKKERFSLILESASTNQTSMYLCASSRQGYEQYFGPGTRLTVT.

This clone was seen a handful of times. The V call is TRBV7-2, the J call TRBJ2-1; D perhaps matches TRBD2 (7 bases). The CDR3 has 14 amino acids. V was trimmed by 5 bases and J by 8 bases, leaving 16 bases between them. CDR1 and CDR2 (germline): SGHTA, FQGNSA. CDR3 coding DNA: TGTGCCAGCAGCCCGCGGGGCGGGGGCTATGAGCAGTTCTTC. Amino acids: CASSPRGGGYEQFF. Full variable domain (remainder filled in from reference TRBV7-2 and TRBJ2-1): GAGVSQSPSNKVTEKGKDVELRCDPISGHTALYWYRQSLGQGLEFLIYFQGNSAPDKSGLPSDRFSAERTGGSVSTLTIQRTQQEDSAVYLCASSPRGGGYEQFFGPGTRLTVL.